This TCR beta chain is drawn from a study of regulatory T cells in long-lasting Graves disease. The V gene's germline CDR1 is LGHDT and CDR2 YNNKEL (reference sequence). The CDR3 consists of 15 residues. With V trimmed by 2 bases and J by 5 bases, 7 bases remained unmatched. Libraries of TCR beta came from iRepertoire HTBI primers plus Arm-PCR of CDR3 regions. MiXCR was run by TCRdb on the multiplex PCR reads, yielding one entry per CDR3 protein. The data contain about 470,000 distinct CDR3 sequences, under 15% of them seen just once; the ten biggest clones take up roughly 17%. This clonotype was seen repeatedly, ten times or more. As for time point: newly diagnosed GD, antithyroid drugs for less than 3 months. PBMC-extracted RNA yielded the TCR library. These sequences were also reported in another study, on T cells in Graves' hyperthyroidism and ophthalmopathy. That report notes: Diagnoses used clinical symptoms, serum thyroxine and TRAb, thyroid ultrasound and orbital computed tomography. Most thyroid clonotypes that were expanded above 0.001 also turned up in blood.

The specimen comprised peripheral blood mononuclear cells (PBMCs), sampled at new diagnosis, from a patient treated with antithyroid drugs. This chain connects TRBV3-1 to TRBJ2-7, with TRBD1 matching over 9 bases. The clonotype comes from a woman aged 25 to 39 with Graves disease. CDR3 amino acids: CASSQPWDRAHEQYF. The CDR3 nucleotides are TGTGCCAGCAGCCAACCCTGGGACAGGGCCCACGAGCAGTACTTC.